These 21 T cell receptor beta chains were all obtained from the same sample, sequenced in a study of human T cells and chemical hapten exposure. Via MiXCR, TCRdb re-called the RACE reads, giving one row per CDR3 protein. Of some 350,000 distinct CDR3 sequences listed, under 6.5% are singletons. Time point reported: patch test 2, 6 weeks after DPC sensitization. Treatment described: therapeutic diphenylcyclopropenone sensitization with weekly scalp DPC. This sample comprised whole blood, obtained in connection with sensitization to the hapten diphenylcyclopropenone (DPC). The receptor set was obtained from a woman between 18 and 29 years old with alopecia areata. Some clones in this sample may be carry-over from other donors' samples.

This clonotype was recorded many times. The chain has TRBV12-3 or TRBV12-4 and TRBJ1-5; a weak D match, TRBD1 (5 bases). CDR3 size: 13 residues. V lost 11 bases, J lost 5 bases, and 16 bases lay in between. CDR3 residues: CACQRDGHQPQHF. In nucleotides, the CDR3 is TGTGCCTGCCAACGGGACGGCCATCAGCCCCAGCATTTT.

In this sample, this clonotype turned up many times. The chain has TRBV27 and TRBJ1-1, with D unresolved. The CDR3 covers 14 residues. Trimming took 3 bases from V and 1 from J, leaving 9 bases between them. The germline V gene encodes CDR1 MNHEY and CDR2 SMNVEV (reference sequence). The CDR3 loop is CASSFEGKNTEAFF. The CDR3 region has the DNA TGTGCCAGCAGTTTTGAGGGCAAGAACACTGAAGCTTTCTTT.

About this clonotype: A clone one base away is much larger, so this may be a read error. This rearrangement joins TRBV27 to TRBJ1-4; D ambiguous. This CDR3 has 16 amino acids. Germline V gene sequence: CDR1 MNHEY, CDR2 SMNVEV (reference sequence). V was pared by 1 base and J by 6 bases, with 15 bases between. DNA for the CDR3: TGTGCCAGCAGTTTATTACCCCCGGGTTCTGATGAAAAACTGTTTTTT. Translating it yields CASSLLPPGSDEKLFF. Together with reference TRBV27 and TRBJ1-4, the CDR3 gives the full variable domain: EAQVTQNPRYLITVTGKKLTVTCSQNMNHEYMSWYRQDPGLGLRQIYYSMNVEVTDKGDVPEGYKVSRKEKRNFPLILESPSPNQTSLYFCASSLLPPGSDEKLFFGSGTQLSVL.

This clonotype was counted ten times or more. This sequence joins TRBV6-2 or TRBV6-3 and TRBJ1-2; D is ambiguous. CDR3 size: 15 residues. Trimming took 2 bases from V and 4 from J, leaving 14 bases between them. Germline V lookup: CDR1 MNHEY, CDR2 SVGEGT. The CDR3 sequence is CASSYGLLDPYGYTF. The CDR3 DNA sequence: TGTGCCAGCAGTTACGGACTCCTGGACCCCTATGGCTACACCTTC.

This clonotype was counted at least ten times. V usage is TRBV5-1 and J usage is TRBJ2-2; 9 bases fit TRBD1. This CDR3 is built from 15 residues. Germline assignment: CDR1 SGHRS and CDR2 YFSETQ. Germline trimming cut 4 bases from V and 6 bases from J; bases unmatched to any gene: 7. The CDR3 bases are TGCGCCAGCAGCAAGTTGACAGGGGGAGCCGGGGAGCTGTTTTTT. This gives the protein CASSKLTGGAGELFF. Combining the CDR3 with reference TRBV5-1 and TRBJ2-2 gives the whole variable domain KAGVTQTPRYLIKTRGQQVTLSCSPISGHRSVSWYQQTPGQGLQFLFEYFSETQRNKGNFPGRFSGRQFSNSRSEMNVSTLELGDSALYLCASSKLTGGAGELFFGEGSRLTVL.

J is TRBJ2-3 and V is TRBV7-9, with D possibly TRBD2 on 6 matching bases. V lost 4 bases and J 11 bases, leaving 22 bases between the germline ends. Per the germline V gene, CDR1 is SEHNR and CDR2 is FQNEAQ (reference sequence). CDR3 length: 15 residues. CDR3 nucleotide sequence: TGTGCCAGCAGCTCCGGACTCAGTCTGGATAGCGGGCAGTATTTT. It encodes CASSSGLSLDSGQYF.

This clonotype came up a few times. The CDR3 loop reads CASSDSGTLVHNEQFF. The CDR3 DNA follows: TGTGCCAGCAGCGATTCCGGGACACTAGTACACAATGAGCAGTTCTTC. This chain connects TRBV6-2 or TRBV6-3 to TRBJ2-1; TRBD1 is a possible D gene (6 bases). This CDR3 comprises 16 residues. The ends were cut back, 6 bases at V and 5 bases at J, with 20 bases in the middle. Per germline, CDR1 MNHEY and CDR2 SVGEGT.

In this sample, this clonotype turned up many times. This CDR3 is CASSSRGRQPLNQPQHF. CDR3 nucleotide sequence: TGTGCCAGCAGCTCAAGGGGGAGACAGCCACTTAATCAGCCCCAGCATTTT. The rearrangement uses TRBV6-5 and TRBJ1-5; D perhaps matches TRBD1 (6 bases). Trimming took 6 bases from V and 4 from J, leaving 22 bases between them. Germline CDR1 and CDR2: MNHEY and SVGAGI. The CDR3 runs 17 residues.

CDR3 nucleotide sequence: TGTGCCAGCACTCTGGGACTTATAAGCACAGATACGCAGTATTTT. Protein product: CASTLGLISTDTQYF. This chain joins TRBV12-3 or TRBV12-4 and TRBJ2-3; maybe TRBD2 (6 bases). Trimming removed 7 bases at V and 0 bases at J, with 14 bases between. The CDR3 totals 15 residues.

This clonotype occurred many times. A read error may account for a junction end that differs from germline. The V gene is TRBV5-1, the J gene TRBJ1-5; D ambiguous. The germline CDR1 and CDR2 sequences are SGHRS and YFSETQ. The CDR3 runs to 15 residues. CDR3 amino acids: CASSLAGNSNQPQHF. The CDR3 region has the DNA TGTGCCAGCAGCTTAGCCGGTAATAGCAATCAGCCCCAGCATTTT.

There are a few counts of this clonotype. V and J are TRBV18 and TRBJ1-4; D gene uncertain. Per the germline V gene, CDR1 is KGHSH and CDR2 is LQKENI. CDR3 length equals 14 residues. Trimming removed 2 bases from V and 4 bases from J, with 8 bases in between. This CDR3 reads CASSPKRLNEKLFF. CDR3 coding DNA: TGTGCCAGCTCACCAAAAAGGCTTAATGAAAAACTGTTTTTT.

CDR3 region: CSAVTENYGYTF. The CDR3 DNA is TGCAGTGCCGTGACAGAGAACTATGGCTACACCTTC. The chain has TRBV20-1 and TRBJ1-2; D possibly corresponds to TRBD1 (5 bases). The CDR3 contains 12 residues. From germline, CDR1 is DFQATT and CDR2 SNEGSKA (reference sequence). Trimming removed 6 bases at V and 2 bases at J, with 10 bases between.

This clonotype was observed a handful of times. The V and J genes are TRBV29-1 and TRBJ1-1; perhaps TRBD1 as D (5 bases). Germline V gene lookup returns CDR1 SQVTM and CDR2 ANQGSEA. This CDR3 contains 12 residues. V was clipped by 7 bases and J by 0 bases, with 9 bases between them. The DNA of the CDR3 is TGCAGCGGCAGCAGGGTGAACACTGAAGCTTTCTTT. Amino acids: CSGSRVNTEAFF. The full variable domain, in which reference TRBV29-1 and TRBJ1-1 provide the parts outside the CDR3, is SAVISQKPSRDICQRGTSLTIQCQVDSQVTMMFWYRQQPGQSLTLIATANQGSEATYESGFVIDKFPISRPNLTFSTLTVSNMSPEDSSIYLCSGSRVNTEAFFGQGTRLTVV.

The V gene is TRBV18, the J gene TRBJ1-2; 10 bases align to TRBD1. The CDR3 runs to 16 residues. Germline assignment: CDR1 KGHSH and CDR2 LQKENI. V lost 5 bases and J lost 12; bases outside the gene matches: 18. The CDR3 DNA sequence: TGTGCCAGCTCAACTTCTTGGAGCCGGGACAGGGGATCCCACACCTTC. Amino acids: CASSTSWSRDRGSHTF.

Many counts were recorded for this clonotype. The rearrangement uses TRBV4-1 and TRBJ1-2; D is perhaps TRBD1 (6 bases). V was cut by 6 bases and J by 1 base, with 18 bases left in between. Per germline, CDR1 MGHRA and CDR2 YSYEKL. The CDR3 spans 16 residues. In DNA, the CDR3 is TGCGCCAGCAGTGATTCCCAGGAGGGGGATAACTATGGCTACACCTTC. It specifies CASSDSQEGDNYGYTF.

This clonotype came up a few times. In nucleotides, the CDR3 is TGTGCCACCAGTGAAGGACAGTATAGCAATCAGCCCCAGCATTTT. Translated: CATSEGQYSNQPQHF. The V gene is TRBV24-1, the J gene TRBJ1-5; possible D gene TRBD1, 6 bases. V gave up 4 bases and J gave up 0 bases, with 9 bases separating them. Germline loops: CDR1 KGHDR, CDR2 SFDVKD. This CDR3 region has 15 residues.

This clonotype was detected many times. V usage is TRBV6-1 and J usage is TRBJ2-2; no reliable D call. Germline V gene sequence: CDR1 MNHNS, CDR2 SASEGT. V lost 2 bases and J lost 0, with 10 bases in between. CDR3 length equals 16 residues. CDR3 amino acids: CASSELGLSNTGELFF. In DNA form, the CDR3 reads TGTGCCAGCAGTGAACTGGGTTTATCGAACACCGGGGAGCTGTTTTTT.

This clonotype was picked up many times. This sequence joins TRBV10-3 and TRBJ1-6, with D tentatively TRBD1 (6 bases). The CDR3 is 14 residues long. With 11 bases removed from V and 0 bases from J, the gap between germline ends came to 11 bases. Per the germline V gene, CDR1 is ENHRY and CDR2 is SYGVKD. CDR3 nucleotide sequence: TGTGCCTCAGGGGACCTCTCCTATAATTCACCCCTCCACTTT. It translates to CASGDLSYNSPLHF.

This clonotype was picked up many times. V and J are TRBV21-1 and TRBJ1-2; the table assigns TRBD1, which was not confirmed against the DNA. TRBV21-1 is listed as a pseudogene. The CDR3 is made up of 16 amino acids. The CDR3 is CASSNQDSGANYGYTF. For the CDR3, the DNA is TGTGCCAGCAGCAACCAGGACAGTGGGGCTAACTATGGCTACACCTTC.

This clonotype was counted many times. The rearrangement joins TRBV28 to TRBJ2-7; 9 bases agree with TRBD2. V gave up 6 bases and J gave up 9 bases; unmatched junction bases: 12. The CDR3 loop spans 14 amino acids. CDR1 and CDR2 from the germline V gene are MDHEN and SYDVKM. The CDR3 spells CASRFLSGGTVQYF. The DNA of the CDR3 is TGTGCCAGCAGATTTCTCAGCGGGGGGACGGTGCAGTACTTC.

This clonotype was counted ten times or more. The gene calls are TRBV29-1 and TRBJ1-1; D gene uncertain. The CDR3 runs to 11 residues. In germline, CDR1 is SQVTM, CDR2 ANQGSEA. Between the trimmed V and J ends, which lost 6 bases and 0 bases, there was a span of 5 bases. The CDR3: CSVQMNTEAFF. The CDR3 nucleotides are TGCAGCGTCCAGATGAACACTGAAGCTTTCTTT.